These 16 T cell receptor beta chains were all obtained from the same sample, sequenced in a study of quantifying T cell responses using KT2 cells. Study details: cDNA was made from DNase-treated RNA using alpha and beta constant primers.

An oligo carrying a UMI was ligated to the cDNA 3' end. First-round PCR used 4 cycles and beta primers RC1.1 and RC1.2 covering TRBC1 and TRBC2. One entry per CDR3 protein, called by TCRdb with MiXCR from the UMI-ligation and nested PCR reads. The table shows 25,000 to 35,000 distinct CDR3 sequences, with around a tenth occurring only once. The sample was PBMCs spiked with cells of the T cell clone KT2. The source is a human donor.

The V and J genes are TRBV7-2 and TRBJ2-3; no firm D call. CDR3 length: 14 amino acids. Trimming took off 3 bases at V and 5 bases at J, with 12 bases between the two ends. Germline V lookup: CDR1 SGHTA, CDR2 FQGNSA. The CDR3 sequence: CASSFRVLGDTQYF. The DNA for the CDR3 is TGTGCCAGCAGCTTTCGGGTCCTCGGAGATACGCAGTATTTT.

This clonotype was observed many times. V usage is TRBV5-1 and J usage is TRBJ2-1; D perhaps matches TRBD1 (6 bases). V was pared by 2 bases and J by 0 bases, with 9 bases between. Germline lookup yields CDR1 SGHRS and CDR2 YFSETQ. The CDR3 has 15 residues. DNA of the CDR3: TGCGCCAGCAGCTTTCGGGACAACTCCTACAATGAGCAGTTCTTC. It yields the protein CASSFRDNSYNEQFF.

The rearrangement joins TRBV7-9 to TRBJ1-3, with 7 nucleotides matching TRBD1. The CDR3 has 14 residues. The J segment lost 1 base and the V segment lost 4 bases, leaving 1 base of the junction unmatched. CDR1 and CDR2 (germline): SEHNR, FQNEAQ (reference sequence). The CDR3 DNA follows: TGTGCCAGCAGCTCGACAGGGTCTGGAAACACCATATATTTT. It codes for CASSSTGSGNTIYF.

This clonotype was seen many times. V and J are TRBV19 and TRBJ2-1; 8 bases fit TRBD2. The V gene end was trimmed by 10 bases and the J gene end by 2 bases; junction bases not matched to a gene: 10. The CDR3 covers 15 residues. CDR1 LNHDA and CDR2 SQIVND come from the germline V gene (reference sequence). This CDR3 is CATKEAGGTYNEQFF. The CDR3 DNA is TGTGCCACTAAGGAGGCGGGAGGTACCTACAATGAGCAGTTCTTC.

This clonotype was detected a few times. The chain is built from TRBV12-3 or TRBV12-4 and TRBJ2-7; D remains unclear. CDR3 size: 15 residues. The germline V and J ends were trimmed by 4 bases and 0 bases, with 13 bases remaining between them. The CDR3 nucleotides read TGTGCCAGCAGTTCTGGACGGACCGACTCCTACGAGCAGTACTTC. It translates to CASSSGRTDSYEQYF.

The rearrangement joins TRBV18 to TRBJ2-1, with no clear D. V dropped 3 bases and J dropped 9 bases, with 9 bases sitting between them. The germline CDR1 and CDR2 sequences are KGHSH and LQKENI. The CDR3 length is 12 residues. Here the CDR3 DNA reads TGTGCCAGCTCACCTGTGGTGAGTGAGCAGTTCTTC. The encoded protein is CASSPVVSEQFF.

The CDR3 protein is CASSPQRASYTDTQYF. The DNA for the CDR3 is TGTGCCAGCAGCCCGCAGCGGGCCTCCTACACAGATACGCAGTATTTT. V usage is TRBV3-1 and J usage is TRBJ2-3, with a weak D call TRBD2 (6 bases). V lost 4 bases, J lost 2 bases, and 16 bases lay in between. Germline V gene sequence: CDR1 LGHDT, CDR2 YNNKEL (reference sequence). The CDR3 has 16 amino acids.

By share of the sample, this clonotype is medium-sized (0.01 to 0.1%). This sequence joins TRBV12-3 or TRBV12-4 and TRBJ1-1; the D is unclear. The germline V and J ends were trimmed by 5 bases and 1 base, with 8 bases remaining between them. The CDR3 is 13 residues long. The chain's CDR3 is CASSRNTNTEAFF. The CDR3 nucleotides are TGTGCCAGCAGTCGCAATACGAACACTGAAGCTTTCTTT.

This clonotype has more than one count but fewer than ten. The chain uses TRBV5-6 and TRBJ1-5, with D perhaps TRBD1 (5 bases). Trimming cost V 0 bases and J 4 bases, with 11 bases left between them. Germline V gene sequence: CDR1 SGHDT, CDR2 YYEEEE. This CDR3 region has 15 residues. CDR3 in DNA: TGTGCCAGCAGCTTGGAAGGGGCAGGTAATCAGCCCCAGCATTTT. It encodes CASSLEGAGNQPQHF.

The rearrangement uses TRBV6-6 and TRBJ1-6; D is perhaps TRBD1 (6 bases). Trimming cost V 2 bases and J 0 bases, with 17 bases left between them. CDR1 and CDR2 from the germline V gene are MNHNY and SVGAGI (reference sequence). The CDR3 is made up of 19 amino acids. For the CDR3, the DNA is TGTGCCAGCAGTTACGTCCTGGGACACCGGAACTCCTATAATTCACCCCTCCACTTT. The encoded protein is CASSYVLGHRNSYNSPLHF.

The chain combines TRBV25-1 with TRBJ2-5, with D possibly being TRBD2 (5 bases). The CDR3 runs 15 residues. The V gene lost 1 base and the J gene lost 3 bases, with 12 bases spanning the gap. Germline CDR1 MGHDK, CDR2 SYGVNS. The CDR3 region has the DNA TGTGCCAGCAGTGAATTCCGGGGTAGCGAAGAGACCCAGTACTTC. Amino acid sequence: CASSEFRGSEETQYF. Filled out from reference TRBV25-1 and TRBJ2-5, the complete variable domain reads EADIYQTPRYLVIGTGKKITLECSQTMGHDKMYWYQQDPGMELHLIHYSYGVNSTEKGDLSSESTVSRIRTEHFPLTLESARPSHTSQYLCASSEFRGSEETQYFGPGTRLLVL.

This clonotype was picked up many times. This chain uses TRBV10-3 with TRBJ2-1, with a weak D call TRBD2 (5 bases). The V end lost 2 bases, the J end lost 8 bases, and 10 bases lay between the germline ends. The germline gives CDR1 ENHRY, CDR2 SYGVKD. The CDR3 has 13 residues. This CDR3 reads CAISERMEDEQFF. As DNA, the CDR3 is TGTGCCATCAGTGAGAGGATGGAGGATGAGCAGTTCTTC.

This clonotype was seen a few times. This chain uses TRBV12-3 or TRBV12-4 with TRBJ1-6; D may be TRBD1 (5 bases). V lost 7 bases and J lost 10, with 11 bases in between. The CDR3 covers 12 residues. The CDR3 is CASTGGGSPLHF. The CDR3 DNA reads as TGTGCCAGCACCGGGGGTGGCTCACCCCTCCACTTT.

This clonotype was counted between two and nine times. The V and J genes are TRBV6-5 and TRBJ2-3, with TRBD2 matching 11 bases. This CDR3 region has 15 residues. V was pared by 9 bases and J by 6 bases, with 11 bases of the junction left unmatched. Germline assignment: CDR1 MNHEY and CDR2 SVGAGI. Here the CDR3 DNA reads TGTGCCAGACCCGGGACTAGCGGACTCAGGGATACGCAGTATTTT. It encodes CARPGTSGLRDTQYF.

This clonotype turned up a few times. The chain joins TRBV20-1 to TRBJ2-7; D call uncertain. From germline, CDR1 is DFQATT and CDR2 SNEGSKA (reference sequence). With 6 bases removed from V and 3 bases from J, the gap between germline ends came to 24 bases. The CDR3 has 16 residues. This chain's CDR3 is CSAISFKGRFIYEQYF. CDR3 nucleotides: TGCAGTGCAATCTCTTTTAAAGGGCGGTTCATCTACGAGCAGTACTTC.

The chain combines TRBV6-6 with TRBJ2-3, with a possible D match to TRBD2 (6 bases). V was pared by 2 bases and J by 0 bases, with 18 bases between. This CDR3 spans 18 amino acids. Germline V CDR1 and CDR2: MNHNY, SVGAGI (reference sequence). The CDR3 spells CASSYRRRAAGSTDTQYF. The CDR3 DNA sequence: TGTGCCAGCAGTTACAGAAGACGAGCGGCGGGAAGCACAGATACGCAGTATTTT.